The entry below describes one T cell receptor (beta chain). Its antigen is as yet unknown. CD25-based Treg depletion was applied to purified naive CD4+ T cells. The V gene's germline CDR1 is DFQATT and CDR2 SNEGSKA (reference sequence). V trimming: 6 bases; J trimming: 5 bases; junction bases outside the gene matches: 7. This CDR3 region has 14 residues. Findings of the study overall: Whole repertoires were not studied in the larger cohort, only one V-J beta rearrangement. Tumor-infiltrating Treg TCR alpha and beta sequences overlapped most with tumor naive CD4+ T cells, then blood naive.

TCRdb re-called the 5' RACE reads with MiXCR, one entry per CDR3 protein. The table lists 10,000 to 14,000 distinct CDR3 sequences, around 47% of them singletons. The specimen was tumor-infiltrating naive CD4+ T cells sorted from the breast tumor. Noted subset: naive CD4+ T cells, CD4+CD45RA+CD25-. The TCR originated in a female donor with breast cancer. The chain employs TRBV20-1 and TRBJ2-2; 9 nucleotides align to TRBD1. Here the CDR3 reads CSALGTGWTGELFF. Here the CDR3 DNA reads TGCAGTGCCCTCGGGACAGGGTGGACCGGGGAGCTGTTTTTT.